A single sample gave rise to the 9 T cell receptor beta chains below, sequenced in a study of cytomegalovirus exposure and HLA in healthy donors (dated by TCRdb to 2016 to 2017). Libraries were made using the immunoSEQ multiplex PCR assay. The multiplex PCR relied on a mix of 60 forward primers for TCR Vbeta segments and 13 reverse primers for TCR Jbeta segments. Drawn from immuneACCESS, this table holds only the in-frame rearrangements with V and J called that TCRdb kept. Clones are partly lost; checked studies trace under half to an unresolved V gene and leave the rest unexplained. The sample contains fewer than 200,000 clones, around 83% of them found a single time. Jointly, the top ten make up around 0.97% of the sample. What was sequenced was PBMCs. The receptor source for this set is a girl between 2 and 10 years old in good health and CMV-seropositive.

The CDR3 spells CASSVTSGRAWQFF. The CDR3 DNA reads as TGTGCCAGCAGCGTAACTAGCGGGAGGGCCTGGCAGTTCTTC. This sequence joins TRBV9 and TRBJ2-1; TRBD2 matches 13 bases. The CDR3 extends over 14 amino acids. Germline V gene data show CDR1 as SGDLS and CDR2 as YYNGEE. The J segment lost 12 bases and the V segment lost 1 base, leaving 4 bases of the junction unmatched.

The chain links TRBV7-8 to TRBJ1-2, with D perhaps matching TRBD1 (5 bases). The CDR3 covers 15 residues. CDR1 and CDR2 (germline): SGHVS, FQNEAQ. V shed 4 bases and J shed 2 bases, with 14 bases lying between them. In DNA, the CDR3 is TGTGCCAGCAGCTCTACTCCCGCAGGGAACTATGGCTACACCTTC. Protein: CASSSTPAGNYGYTF.

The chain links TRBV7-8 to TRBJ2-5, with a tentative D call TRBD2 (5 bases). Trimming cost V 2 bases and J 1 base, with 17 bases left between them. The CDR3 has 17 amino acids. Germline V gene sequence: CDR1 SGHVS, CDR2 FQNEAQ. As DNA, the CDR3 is TGTGCCAGCAGCTTATTCCGCGTGAGGGATCCCCAAGAGACCCAGTACTTC. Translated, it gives CASSLFRVRDPQETQYF.

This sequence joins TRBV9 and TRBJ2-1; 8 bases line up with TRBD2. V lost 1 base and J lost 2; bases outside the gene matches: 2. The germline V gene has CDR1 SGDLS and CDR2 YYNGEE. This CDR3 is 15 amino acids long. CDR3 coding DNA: TGTGCCAGCAGCGTACCGGGGGGGGCCTACAATGAGCAGTTCTTC. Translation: CASSVPGGAYNEQFF.

The CDR3 bases are TGTGCCAGCAGTTACGACCGGGGGAGCGTCTATGGCTACACCTTC. Translation gives CASSYDRGSVYGYTF. The genes are TRBV6-5 and TRBJ1-2; possibly TRBD1 for D (5 bases). Germline V gives CDR1 MNHEY, CDR2 SVGAGI. The CDR3 totals 15 residues. The ends were cut back, 2 bases at V and 4 bases at J, with 14 bases in the middle.

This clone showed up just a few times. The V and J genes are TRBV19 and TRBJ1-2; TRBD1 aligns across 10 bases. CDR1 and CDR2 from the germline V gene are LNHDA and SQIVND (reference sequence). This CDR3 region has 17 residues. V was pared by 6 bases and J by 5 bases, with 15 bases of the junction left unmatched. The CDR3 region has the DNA TGTGCCAGTAGAAAACCGGGACAGGGGCACCTCGGGTATGGCTACACCTTC. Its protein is CASRKPGQGHLGYGYTF.

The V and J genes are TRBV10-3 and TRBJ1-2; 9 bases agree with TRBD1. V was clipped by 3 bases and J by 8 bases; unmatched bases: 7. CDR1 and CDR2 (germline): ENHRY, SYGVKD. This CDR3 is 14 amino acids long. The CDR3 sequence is CAISEQGAVGGYTF. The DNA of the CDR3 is TGTGCCATCAGTGAACAGGGGGCGGTCGGGGGCTACACCTTC.

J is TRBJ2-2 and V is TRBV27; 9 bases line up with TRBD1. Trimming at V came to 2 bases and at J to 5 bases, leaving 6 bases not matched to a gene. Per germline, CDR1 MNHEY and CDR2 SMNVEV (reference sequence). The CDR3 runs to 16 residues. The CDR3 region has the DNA TGTGCCAGCAGTTTAATACAGGGGGCTTTGACCGGGGAGCTGTTTTTT. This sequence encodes CASSLIQGALTGELFF.

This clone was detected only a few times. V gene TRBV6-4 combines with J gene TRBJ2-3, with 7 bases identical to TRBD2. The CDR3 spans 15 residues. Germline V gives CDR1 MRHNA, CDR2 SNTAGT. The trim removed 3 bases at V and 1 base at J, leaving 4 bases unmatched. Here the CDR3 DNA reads TGTGCCAGCAGTGAGGGGGGGATAGGCACAGATACGCAGTATTTT. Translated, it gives CASSEGGIGTDTQYF.